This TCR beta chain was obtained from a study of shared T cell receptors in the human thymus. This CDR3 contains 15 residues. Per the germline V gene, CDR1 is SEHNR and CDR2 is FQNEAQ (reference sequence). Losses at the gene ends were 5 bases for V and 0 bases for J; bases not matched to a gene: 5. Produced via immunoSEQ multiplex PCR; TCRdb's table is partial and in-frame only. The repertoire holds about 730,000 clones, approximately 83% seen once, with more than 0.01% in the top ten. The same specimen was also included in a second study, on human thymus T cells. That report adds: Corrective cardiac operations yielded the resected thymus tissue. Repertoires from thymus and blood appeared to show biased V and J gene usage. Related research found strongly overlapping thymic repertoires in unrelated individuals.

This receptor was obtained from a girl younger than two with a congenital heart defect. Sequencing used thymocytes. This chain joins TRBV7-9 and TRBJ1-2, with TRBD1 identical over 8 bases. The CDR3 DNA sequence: TGTGCCAGCAGCCCCAGGACAGGGACTAACTATGGCTACACCTTC. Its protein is CASSPRTGTNYGYTF.